The 27 T cell receptor beta chains below were found in one sample sequenced in a study of blood T cell repertoires in COVID-19. TCRdb's copy holds only in-frame clones and misses some; the assay was immunoSEQ multiplex PCR. The table includes some 270,000 clones, 75% to 90% detected once. The sample comprised peripheral blood. The receptor source for this set is a woman in her seventies with acute or convalescent COVID-19.

V usage is TRBV7-9 and J usage is TRBJ1-1, with D unresolved. The V gene's germline CDR1 is SEHNR and CDR2 FQNEAQ (reference sequence). CDR3 length equals 14 residues. Trimming shortened V by 4 bases and J by 3 bases, and 12 bases separated the two germline ends. The CDR3 sequence: CASSSWHRDTEAFF. CDR3 nucleotides: TGTGCCAGCAGCTCCTGGCACCGTGACACTGAAGCTTTCTTT. Together with reference TRBV7-9 and TRBJ1-1, the CDR3 gives the full variable domain: DTGVSQNPRHKITKRGQNVTFRCDPISEHNRLYWYRQTLGQGPEFLTYFQNEAQLEKSRLLSDRFSAERPKGSFSTLEIQRTEQGDSAMYLCASSSWHRDTEAFFGQGTRLTVV.

CDR3 DNA sequence: TGTGCCAGCAGCGCCGGGACAGGGACTGAAGCTTTCTTT. Encoded protein: CASSAGTGTEAFF. The chain uses TRBV2 and TRBJ1-1; TRBD1 aligns across 9 bases. This CDR3 has 13 residues. V lost 6 bases, J lost 5 bases, and 4 bases stayed unmatched. Germline values: CDR1 SNHLY, CDR2 FYNNEI.

This clone was seen a single time. The V gene is TRBV6-2 or TRBV6-3, the J gene TRBJ1-1; D is perhaps TRBD1 (5 bases). CDR3 length: 14 residues. Trimming pared 4 bases from V and 7 bases from J, leaving 16 bases between. Germline V gives CDR1 MNHEY, CDR2 SVGEGT. This CDR3 is CASSSGGFGSEAFF. DNA for the CDR3: TGTGCCAGCAGTTCGGGGGGGTTCGGTAGTGAAGCTTTCTTT.

The CDR3 DNA sequence: TGTGCCACCGTCGTCGACCGGGGTCTCACAGATACGCAGTATTTT. Its protein is CATVVDRGLTDTQYF. The chain is built from TRBV24-1 and TRBJ2-3; D possibly corresponds to TRBD2 (5 bases). Germline V gene sequence: CDR1 KGHDR, CDR2 SFDVKD. This CDR3 spans 15 amino acids. V shed 9 bases and J shed 2 bases, with 17 bases lying between them.

The chain is built from TRBV2 and TRBJ2-5, with a possible D match to TRBD1 (6 bases). CDR3 length equals 13 residues. The V end was cut by 5 bases, the J end by 0 bases, with 7 bases between. Germline CDR1 SNHLY, CDR2 FYNNEI. The CDR3 nucleotides are TGTGCCAGCAGTAGGGACAACCAAGAGACCCAGTACTTC. Translating gives CASSRDNQETQYF.

This chain uses TRBV2 with TRBJ1-1; 10 bases map to TRBD1. Germline lookup yields CDR1 SNHLY and CDR2 FYNNEI. This CDR3 is built from 14 residues. V lost 7 bases to trimming and J lost 3 bases; unmatched junction nucleotides: 5. In DNA form, the CDR3 reads TGTGCCAGCACCGACGGGACAGGGGACACTGAAGCTTTCTTT. Residues: CASTDGTGDTEAFF.

J is TRBJ1-2 and V is TRBV9; TRBD1 matches at 8 bases. With 2 bases clipped from V and 6 bases from J, the junction kept 9 bases outside the gene matches. Germline V gene sequence: CDR1 SGDLS, CDR2 YYNGEE. The CDR3 sequence is 15 residues long. The CDR3 DNA follows: TGTGCCAGCAGCGTCCTGGGACAGGACTATGATGGCTACACCTTC. Translating gives CASSVLGQDYDGYTF. The complete variable domain, with remaining parts taken from reference TRBV9 and TRBJ1-2, reads DSGVTQTPKHLITATGQRVTLRCSPRSGDLSVYWYQQSLDQGLQFLIQYYNGEERAKGNILERFSAQQFPDLHSELNLSSLELGDSALYFCASSVLGQDYDGYTFGSGTRLTVV.

The V gene is TRBV6-5, the J gene TRBJ1-4; 7 nucleotides align to TRBD1. From germline, CDR1 is MNHEY and CDR2 SVGAGI. The trim removed 6 bases at V and 4 bases at J, leaving 8 bases unmatched. The CDR3 has 15 amino acids. The CDR3, as DNA: TGTGCCAGCAGATTTACCCGGGACAGTAATGAAAAACTGTTTTTT. The encoded protein is CASRFTRDSNEKLFF.

This clone came up a few times. This chain links TRBV18 with TRBJ1-1; a weak D match, TRBD1 (5 bases). Trimming pared 3 bases from V and 3 bases from J, leaving 17 bases between. In germline, CDR1 is KGHSH, CDR2 LQKENI. The CDR3 contains 16 residues. CDR3 residues: CASSPPGQGTYTEAFF. Here the CDR3 DNA reads TGTGCCAGCTCACCTCCCGGGCAGGGAACGTACACTGAAGCTTTCTTT.

The chain carries TRBV5-1 and TRBJ2-6, with a possible D match to TRBD1 (5 bases). Between the trimmed V and J ends, which lost 2 bases and 3 bases, there was a span of 15 bases. Germline-derived CDR1 and CDR2 are SGHRS and YFSETQ. The CDR3 totals 17 residues. Written as DNA, the CDR3 is TGCGCCAGCAGCTTCTCAGGGCAGTCCCTTGGGGCCAACGTCCTGACTTTC. It codes for CASSFSGQSLGANVLTF.

This chain links TRBV2 with TRBJ1-1, with a possible D match to TRBD1 (5 bases). The V gene lost 1 base and the J gene lost 1 base, with 7 bases spanning the gap. CDR3 length equals 14 residues. CDR1 SNHLY and CDR2 FYNNEI come from the germline V gene. In DNA, the CDR3 is TGTGCCAGCAGTGAAGTGGGGGGGAACACTGAAGCTTTCTTT. Translating gives CASSEVGGNTEAFF.

This rearrangement joins TRBV20-1 to TRBJ1-2; tentatively, D is TRBD1 (5 bases). CDR1 DFQATT and CDR2 SNEGSKA come from the germline V gene (reference sequence). Trimming pared 3 bases from V and 0 bases from J, leaving 11 bases between. The CDR3 is made up of 14 amino acids. The CDR3 nucleotides are TGCAGTGCTAGTGGGGCAGCCCCTAACTATGGCTACACCTTC. Translation gives CSASGAAPNYGYTF.

V gene TRBV5-1 combines with J gene TRBJ2-2; TRBD1 might be the D (6 bases). Trimming stripped 2 bases from V and 5 bases from J, with 13 bases between. Germline loops: CDR1 SGHRS, CDR2 YFSETQ. The length of the CDR3 is 15 residues. The CDR3 bases are TGCGCCAGCAGCTTCGGTCAGAGGGGGACCGGGGAGCTGTTTTTT. It codes for CASSFGQRGTGELFF.

This clone was picked up a small number of times. Germline and junction disagree at one end, which may indicate a read error. This rearrangement joins TRBV3-1 (or the pseudogene TRBV3-2) to TRBJ1-2; D unclear. The germline V gene encodes CDR1 LGHDT and CDR2 YNNKEL (reference sequence). CDR3 length: 11 amino acids. In DNA, the CDR3 is TGTGCCAGCAGCCAAGGGGCACGACCTCGCTTC. This translates into CASSQGARPRF.

This chain links TRBV7-2 with TRBJ1-5; no clear D. The germline V gene encodes CDR1 SGHTA and CDR2 FQGNSA. The V end lost 5 bases, the J end lost 6 bases, and 11 bases lay between the germline ends. This CDR3 has 13 amino acids. The CDR3 nucleotides are TGTGCCAGCAGCACCAAGGGAGGTCAGCCCCAGCATTTT. As protein: CASSTKGGQPQHF.

The V gene is TRBV3-1 (or the pseudogene TRBV3-2), the J gene TRBJ1-6; D is perhaps TRBD1 (5 bases). Germline V gene sequence: CDR1 LGHDT, CDR2 YNNKEL (reference sequence). V lost 2 bases and J lost 7, with 9 bases in between. CDR3 size: 14 residues. In DNA form, the CDR3 reads TGTGCCAGCAGCCAATCGGGGGAAAATTCACCCCTCCACTTT. Encoded protein: CASSQSGENSPLHF.

V and J are TRBV12-3 or TRBV12-4 and TRBJ1-1; D gene unclear. The V end was cut by 4 bases, the J end by 5 bases, with 5 bases between. The CDR3 consists of 11 residues. The CDR3 loop is CASSSLTEAFF. The CDR3 region has the DNA TGTGCCAGCAGTTCACTGACTGAAGCTTTCTTT.

The table lists this clone with a few counts. This chain connects TRBV5-1 to TRBJ2-7, with 7 bases that match TRBD1. V lost 0 bases, J lost 6 bases, and 6 bases stayed unmatched. CDR1 SGHRS and CDR2 YFSETQ come from the germline V gene. The CDR3 length is 14 residues. The chain's CDR3 is CASSLGQGKGEQYF. The CDR3 DNA reads as TGCGCCAGCAGCTTGGGACAGGGAAAGGGCGAGCAGTACTTC. The full variable domain, its missing parts supplied by reference TRBV5-1 and TRBJ2-7, is KAGVTQTPRYLIKTRGQQVTLSCSPISGHRSVSWYQQTPGQGLQFLFEYFSETQRNKGNFPGRFSGRQFSNSRSEMNVSTLELGDSALYLCASSLGQGKGEQYFGPGTRLTVT.

The chain recombines TRBV7-9 with TRBJ1-2; D unclear. Germline CDR1 and CDR2: SEHNR and FQNEAQ (reference sequence). Trimming removed 0 bases from V and 10 bases from J, with 15 bases in between. The CDR3 is 14 residues long. The chain's CDR3 is CASSLAQNGGDYTF. DNA of the CDR3: TGTGCCAGCAGCTTAGCGCAAAATGGAGGCGACTACACCTTC.

This chain uses TRBV1 with TRBJ1-6; the table's D call, TRBD1, was not checked against the DNA. TRBV1 is marked as a pseudogene. This CDR3 region has 18 residues. The CDR3 loop reads CTSSHPTSGQPYNSPLHF. The CDR3 coding sequence is TGCACCAGCAGCCATCCTACGTCGGGACAGCCTTATAATTCACCCCTCCACTTT.

This chain joins TRBV9 and TRBJ1-1, with D tentatively TRBD1 (5 bases). V was cut by 0 bases and J by 4 bases, with 13 bases left in between. The CDR3 has 15 residues. The germline CDR1 and CDR2 sequences are SGDLS and YYNGEE. The CDR3 reads CASSVVAGVGTEAFF. CDR3 bases: TGTGCCAGCAGCGTAGTAGCGGGGGTAGGCACTGAAGCTTTCTTT.

The chain links TRBV19 to TRBJ2-7; D may be TRBD2 (6 bases). CDR3 length equals 15 residues. V gave up 11 bases and J gave up 0 bases, with 20 bases separating them. The germline gives CDR1 LNHDA, CDR2 SQIVND (reference sequence). The CDR3 DNA reads as TGTGCCGGAATAGCTGGGACTTTTAGCTCCTACGAGCAGTACTTC. Amino acid sequence: CAGIAGTFSSYEQYF.

This chain joins TRBV24-1 and TRBJ1-2, with 8 bases that match TRBD1. Germline values: CDR1 KGHDR, CDR2 SFDVKD. V was pared by 4 bases and J by 8 bases, with 17 bases of the junction left unmatched. This CDR3 contains 17 residues. DNA for the CDR3: TGTGCCACCAGTGAGGGTTCCGGAACAGGGGGTTTAAGCGGCTACACCTTC. Protein: CATSEGSGTGGLSGYTF.

This chain's CDR3 is CASISTGGYGYTF. In DNA, the CDR3 is TGTGCCAGCATTTCGACAGGGGGCTATGGCTACACCTTC. The chain uses TRBV12-3 or TRBV12-4 and TRBJ1-2, with 9 bases fitting TRBD1. J was trimmed by 4 bases and V by 7 bases; bases with no gene match: 4. The CDR3 totals 13 residues.

This rearrangement joins TRBV18 to TRBJ1-2; perhaps TRBD1 as D (6 bases). Germline lookup yields CDR1 KGHSH and CDR2 LQKENI. V dropped 3 bases and J dropped 4 bases, with 9 bases sitting between them. The CDR3 covers 13 residues. Written as DNA, the CDR3 is TGTGCCAGCTCACCTCCGGACAGCTATGGCTACACCTTC. The encoded protein is CASSPPDSYGYTF. Supplemented by reference TRBV18 and TRBJ1-2, the full variable domain reads NAGVMQNPRHLVRRRGQEARLRCSPMKGHSHVYWYRQLPEEGLKFMVYLQKENIIDESGMPKERFSAEFPKEGPSILRIQQVVRGDSAAYFCASSPPDSYGYTFGSGTRLTVV.

The chain has TRBV5-1 and TRBJ2-3; no reliable D call. CDR1 and CDR2 from the germline V gene are SGHRS and YFSETQ. V was pared by 2 bases and J by 1 base, with 11 bases between. This CDR3 has 15 amino acids. The CDR3 here is CASSLNAPGTDTQYF. CDR3 nucleotide sequence: TGCGCCAGCAGCTTAAACGCCCCGGGCACAGATACGCAGTATTTT.

V usage is TRBV29-1 and J usage is TRBJ1-4; TRBD1 matches at 8 bases. Germline V gene data show CDR1 as SQVTM and CDR2 as ANQGSEA. This CDR3 region has 12 residues. The V and J ends lost 4 bases and 8 bases, in that order; junction bases with no gene match: 3. The CDR3 region has the DNA TGCAGCGTTGGCCAGGGGGCAGAAAAACTGTTTTTT. Residues: CSVGQGAEKLFF. Full variable domain (missing parts from reference TRBV29-1 and TRBJ1-4): SAVISQKPSRDICQRGTSLTIQCQVDSQVTMMFWYRQQPGQSLTLIATANQGSEATYESGFVIDKFPISRPNLTFSTLTVSNMSPEDSSIYLCSVGQGAEKLFFGSGTQLSVL.